These T cell receptor beta chains were read from a single sample in a study of beta chain features in type 1 diabetes. TCRdb's copy holds only in-frame clones and misses some; the assay was immunoSEQ multiplex PCR. Here the sample spans 400,000 to 550,000 clones, more than 9.5% being singletons. Input material: naive CD4+ T cells from blood. All receptors derive from a young woman in good health. Both conserved end residues are part of each CDR3. Fields, in order: clone size, J gene, V gene, D gene, CDR3 DNA, CDR3 protein. D genes are given only for firm matches. Where a row states a size, it is once, few, many or the class of an expanded clone; other rows omit it.

few	TRBJ1-5	TRBV7-6	TRBD1	TGTGCCAGCAGCCCGACAGGGCTCCAGCCCCAGCATTTT	CASSPTGLQPQHF
.	TRBJ2-7	TRBV5-1	.	TGCGCCAGCAGCTTAGGTCTAAACTACGAGCAGTACTTC	CASSLGLNYEQYF
few	TRBJ1-6	TRBV28	TRBD1	TGTGCCAGTAGACTCCGGGACAGGAATAATTCACCCCTCCACTTT	CASRLRDRNNSPLHF
.	TRBJ1-5	TRBV30	.	TGTGCCTGGAGTGGGGGGGGCAATCAGCCCCAGCATTTT	CAWSGGGNQPQHF
few	TRBJ2-5	TRBV4-1	.	TGCGCCAGCAGCCACCCAATGGGACAAGCCCCAAGTACCCAGTACTTC	CASSHPMGQAPSTQYF
.	TRBJ1-4	TRBV10-3	.	TGTGCCATCAGTGAAGGGCAGCCAACTAATGAAAAACTGTTTTTT	CAISEGQPTNEKLFF
.	TRBJ2-5	TRBV6-1	TRBD1	TGTGCCAGCAGGCGACAGGGTGGAGAGACCCAGTACTTC	CASRRQGGETQYF
few	TRBJ2-1	TRBV15	TRBD2	TGTGCCACCAGGAAACTAGCGGGAGGGCCCCCGCAGTTCTTC	CATRKLAGGPPQFF
few	TRBJ2-1	TRBV7-9	.	TGTGCCAGCAGCAGGGACTCGTACAATGAGCAGTTCTTC	CASSRDSYNEQFF
.	TRBJ2-5	TRBV11-1	.	TGTGCCAGCAGCCCGAGGATCGGGGAGACCCAGTACTTC	CASSPRIGETQYF
few	TRBJ2-3	TRBV5-5	TRBD1	TGTGCCAGCAGCCTGCAGGGGGCAGATACGCAGTATTTT	CASSLQGADTQYF
.	TRBJ1-3	TRBV4-2	.	TGTGCCAGCAGCCAAGGGGAGGCGGACACCATATATTTT	CASSQGEADTIYF
.	TRBJ2-4	TRBV7-9	.	TGTGCCAGCAGCTTGGCGTTGGTTCGTGAAGGGGTGGACATTCAGTACTTC	CASSLALVREGVDIQYF
many	TRBJ2-4	TRBV5-4	.	TGTGCCAGCAACGCGGGTCCCGCAAACATTCAGTACTTC	CASNAGPANIQYF
.	TRBJ2-2	TRBV4-2	TRBD2	TGTGCCAGCAGCCAAGAGGGTCCGGGGGGTGGCACCGGGGAGCTGTTTTTT	CASSQEGPGGGTGELFF
few	TRBJ1-1	TRBV20-1	.	TGCAGTGCTAAGGACAAAAGAGCTTTCTTT	CSAKDKRAFF
few	TRBJ1-1	TRBV20-1	.	TGCAGTGTCCCAGCGAACACTGAAGCTTTCTTT	CSVPANTEAFF
.	TRBJ1-5	TRBV30	.	TGTGCCTGGAGCGTAGCATCGAACAGAGGGTCGAGTCCCCAGCATTTT	CAWSVASNRGSSPQHF
.	TRBJ1-3	TRBV29-1	.	TGCAGCGCGACAGTCAGCTCTGGAAACACCATATATTTT	CSATVSSGNTIYF
.	TRBJ2-1	TRBV7-8	TRBD2	TGTGCCAGCAGGATGAGCGGGGTCTCCTACAATGAGCAGTTCTTC	CASRMSGVSYNEQFF
few	TRBJ2-4	TRBV11-2	TRBD2	TGTGCCAGCACCGACTGGGAGGGGATGGCCAAAAACATTCAGTACTTC	CASTDWEGMAKNIQYF
few	TRBJ2-5	TRBV2	TRBD2	TGTGCCAGCAGTGCAAGGATGGGACTAGCAGGGACCCGTGAGACCCAGTACTTC	CASSARMGLAGTRETQYF
.	TRBJ2-5	TRBV9	.	TGTGCCAGCAGCGTGGACGGTCGCGAGACCCAGTACTTC	CASSVDGRETQYF
few	TRBJ2-1	TRBV11-2	TRBD2	TGTGCCAGCAGCCCAGGACTAGCCGGGAACGGGAATGAGCAGTTCTTC	CASSPGLAGNGNEQFF
once	TRBJ2-3	TRBV30	.	TGTGCCTGGAGTGTAATATTTCGCAGTCCCGATACGCAGTATTTT	CAWSVIFRSPDTQYF
few	TRBJ2-1	TRBV2	.	TGTGCCAGCGTAGCGCAGAATGAGCAGTTCTTC	CASVAQNEQFF
.	TRBJ2-2	TRBV28	.	TGTGCCAGCAGCCCTGACTGGGGGGCGCCTGTAGGGGAGCTGTTTTTT	CASSPDWGAPVGELFF
few	TRBJ2-2	TRBV7-3	.	TGTGCCAGCAGCTTAACGGCGAACACCGGGGAGCTGTTTTTT	CASSLTANTGELFF
.	TRBJ1-1	TRBV6-6	.	TGTGCCAGCAGGCAGCGGCTGAACACTGAAGCTTTCTTT	CASRQRLNTEAFF
few	TRBJ1-4	TRBV30	.	TGTGCCTGGAGTGTACAAGGCGGGGCCGAAAAACTGTTTTTT	CAWSVQGGAEKLFF
.	TRBJ2-4	TRBV7-9	.	TGTGCCACCACCGGGGCCTCCCAAGCCAAAAACATTCAGTACTTC	CATTGASQAKNIQYF
.	TRBJ2-5	TRBV27	TRBD1	TGTGCCACTCGAAGACAGGGAAGGTTGGAGACCCAGTACTTC	CATRRQGRLETQYF
.	TRBJ1-2	TRBV21-1	.	TGTGCCAGCAGCAAAAGGCCGACCGGCTATGGCTACACCTTC	CASSKRPTGYGYTF
few	TRBJ2-7	TRBV25-1	.	TGTGCCAGCAGTGAAGACGTACCTAGCTACGAGCAGTACTTC	CASSEDVPSYEQYF
few	TRBJ2-2	TRBV4-1	.	TGCGCCAGCAGCCCCTGGTCGGGGAACACCGGGGAGCTGTTTTTT	CASSPWSGNTGELFF
few	TRBJ2-2	TRBV15	TRBD2	TGTGCCACCAGCGGGACTAGCGGGAGGACCGGGGAGCTGTTTTTT	CATSGTSGRTGELFF
.	TRBJ2-5	TRBV7-7	.	TGTGCCAGCAGCTCAACCGGGACTTTCGAGGAGACCCAGTACTTC	CASSSTGTFEETQYF
.	TRBJ2-5	TRBV15	.	TGTGCCACCAGCAGAGGGAATAGAGAAGAGACCCAGTACTTC	CATSRGNREETQYF
few	TRBJ2-3	TRBV7-2	.	TGTGCCAGCAGCTTAGTTCGGTCACCCACAGATACGCAGTATTTT	CASSLVRSPTDTQYF
.	TRBJ2-3	TRBV7-6	.	TGTGCCAGCAGCTTAGTACAGGCAATCCGGGACTGGCGCACAGATACGCAGTATTTT	CASSLVQAIRDWRTDTQYF